The following is a TCR beta chain sequence with its context. CDR3 length equals 16 residues. Trimming at V came to 2 bases and at J to 2 bases, leaving 6 bases not matched to a gene. From germline, CDR1 is SGHVS and CDR2 FQNEAQ. This sample is drawn from a study of blood T cell repertoires in COVID-19. Study overall: COVID-19 samples from acute and convalescent phases originated in the United States, Italy and Spain. PBMCs, B-cell-depleted T cells, or T cells were the source of the cDNA or gDNA that made up the material.

Original analysis: Reference gene primers were amplified, and this amplification served to estimate nucleated cell counts. This table comes from immunoSEQ multiplex PCR, and its TCRdb copy is limited to in-frame clones, with some not included. D and trimming were read from the DNA, whereas the V and J calls and clone size are those reported in that table. In the table there are 35,000 to 55,000 clones, about 89% of which are singletons. This clonotype originated in a human donor in a cohort sampled during active COVID-19. Sequencing was done on a sample of peripheral blood. This sequence joins TRBV7-8 and TRBJ2-1; 7 bases match TRBD2. In DNA form, the CDR3 reads TGTGCCAGCAGCTTAACCCGGGACTACACCTACAATGAGCAGTTCTTC. Its translation: CASSLTRDYTYNEQFF.